The rows below give T cell receptor beta chains drawn from one sample of a study of T cell changes during pregnancy in multiple sclerosis. Generated by immunoSEQ multiplex PCR, the TCRdb table keeps only in-frame clones and is missing some. The profile shows approximately 60,000 clones, 85% to 95% of them singletons. The sample in question was CD8+ T cells from peripheral blood mononuclear cells, obtained in the third trimester of pregnancy. The origin of the receptors is a female donor with multiple sclerosis, enrolled in a pregnancy study. Each CDR3 is given with its conserved first and last residue. The D gene is left open where the match is weak. Size is stated for part of the rows, as once, few or many counts, or as a class when the clone is expanded.

v_gene: TRBV19; abundance: NA; d_gene: NA; j_gene: TRBJ1-4; CDR3nt: TGTGCCAGTAGTATAAACGGGAGGGCAAATGAAAAACTGTTTTTT; CDR3aa: CASSINGRANEKLFF
v_gene: TRBV9; abundance: NA; d_gene: TRBD1; j_gene: TRBJ1-2; CDR3nt: TGTGCCAGCAGCCCTAACAGGGGCGGCTACACCTTC; CDR3aa: CASSPNRGGYTF
v_gene: TRBV2; abundance: NA; d_gene: TRBD1; j_gene: TRBJ2-6; CDR3nt: TGTGCCAGCGGGCGAGACAGGGGAGGCTCTGGGGCCAACGTCCTGACTTTC; CDR3aa: CASGRDRGGSGANVLTF
v_gene: TRBV2; abundance: NA; d_gene: NA; j_gene: TRBJ2-1; CDR3nt: TGTGCCAGCAGTGAATTTACGTTCGGGGGAAGCGAGAACAATGAGCAGTTCTTC; CDR3aa: CASSEFTFGGSENNEQFF
v_gene: TRBV1; abundance: NA; d_gene: NA; j_gene: TRBJ2-7; CDR3nt: TGCACCAGCAGCTTGTGGGACTCCGGGGTCTCCGAGCAGTACTTC; CDR3aa: CTSSLWDSGVSEQYF
v_gene: TRBV29-1; abundance: NA; d_gene: TRBD2; j_gene: TRBJ2-1; CDR3nt: TGCAGCGTTTACCCGGGACTAGCGGGAGAGCAGTTCTTC; CDR3aa: CSVYPGLAGEQFF
v_gene: TRBV4-1; abundance: NA; d_gene: TRBD2; j_gene: TRBJ2-3; CDR3nt: TGCGCCAGCAGCCAAGGGACTAGCGGGTCAGATACGCAGTATTTT; CDR3aa: CASSQGTSGSDTQYF
v_gene: TRBV6-5; abundance: NA; d_gene: TRBD1; j_gene: TRBJ1-2; CDR3nt: TGTGCCAGCAGTTACTCCGGACAGGGGAAAATATATGGCTACACCTTC; CDR3aa: CASSYSGQGKIYGYTF
v_gene: TRBV7-9; abundance: NA; d_gene: TRBD2; j_gene: TRBJ2-7; CDR3nt: TGTGCCAGCAGCTTAACGGGACTAGCATCTCGCGAGCAGTACTTC; CDR3aa: CASSLTGLASREQYF
v_gene: TRBV4-2; abundance: NA; d_gene: TRBD1; j_gene: TRBJ1-2; CDR3nt: TGTGCCAGCAGCCCATCGGGACAGGGGGCGACTTGGGGCTACACCTTC; CDR3aa: CASSPSGQGATWGYTF
v_gene: TRBV5-6; abundance: NA; d_gene: TRBD1; j_gene: TRBJ2-2; CDR3nt: TGTGCCAGCAGCGTGCTGACAGGGCCCGGGGAGCTGTTTTTT; CDR3aa: CASSVLTGPGELFF
v_gene: TRBV5-4; abundance: NA; d_gene: NA; j_gene: TRBJ2-1; CDR3nt: TGTGCTCAGGGCGCTCCACTAGCAGAGACGTCCTACAATGAGCAGTTCTTC; CDR3aa: CAQGAPLAETSYNEQFF
v_gene: TRBV25-1; abundance: NA; d_gene: NA; j_gene: TRBJ2-1; CDR3nt: TGTGCCACCCAAGTCCTAGCAGGCAATGAGCAGTTCTTC; CDR3aa: CATQVLAGNEQFF
v_gene: TRBV6-5; abundance: NA; d_gene: TRBD1; j_gene: TRBJ1-2; CDR3nt: TGTGCCAGCAGTCAGACAGGGAGCATCAACTATGGCTACACCTTC; CDR3aa: CASSQTGSINYGYTF
v_gene: TRBV28; abundance: NA; d_gene: TRBD1; j_gene: TRBJ1-4; CDR3nt: TGTGCCAGCAGGGTATCCGGGACAGGGGAAAATGAAAAACTGTTTTTT; CDR3aa: CASRVSGTGENEKLFF
v_gene: TRBV29-1; abundance: NA; d_gene: NA; j_gene: TRBJ2-3; CDR3nt: TGCAGCGTTGAAGGGGCTAGCGGAGGGGGAGCAGATACGCAGTATTTT; CDR3aa: CSVEGASGGGADTQYF
v_gene: TRBV4-1; abundance: few; d_gene: NA; j_gene: TRBJ1-1; CDR3nt: TGCGCCAGCAGCCAAGGAGCCGGGTATCGCACTGAAGCTTTCTTT; CDR3aa: CASSQGAGYRTEAFF
v_gene: TRBV4-1; abundance: NA; d_gene: TRBD1; j_gene: TRBJ2-2; CDR3nt: TGCGCCAGCAGCCAGGCTACAGGGGGGCGGACCGGGGAGCTGTTTTTT; CDR3aa: CASSQATGGRTGELFF
v_gene: TRBV18; abundance: once; d_gene: TRBD1; j_gene: TRBJ1-2; CDR3nt: TGTGCCAGCTCACCACCAGGGACAGAATATGGCTACACCTTC; CDR3aa: CASSPPGTEYGYTF
v_gene: TRBV11-2; abundance: once; d_gene: TRBD2; j_gene: TRBJ2-1; CDR3nt: TGTGCCAGCAGCCCCAACCTAGCGGCCTACAATGAGCAGTTCTTC; CDR3aa: CASSPNLAAYNEQFF
v_gene: TRBV7-9; abundance: NA; d_gene: TRBD2; j_gene: TRBJ2-2; CDR3nt: TGTGCCAGCAGCTCCCTAGCGGGACCCTTGAACACCGGGGAGCTGTTTTTT; CDR3aa: CASSSLAGPLNTGELFF
v_gene: TRBV6-6; abundance: NA; d_gene: NA; j_gene: TRBJ2-2; CDR3nt: TGTGCCAGCAGTTACCCCGCGACAGGGAGGTCCGGGGAGCTGTTTTTT; CDR3aa: CASSYPATGRSGELFF
v_gene: TRBV5-1; abundance: few; d_gene: TRBD1; j_gene: TRBJ1-5; CDR3nt: TGCGCCAGCAGCTTGACGACAGGGAGCAATCAGCCCCAGCATTTT; CDR3aa: CASSLTTGSNQPQHF
v_gene: TRBV2; abundance: medium-sized; d_gene: NA; j_gene: TRBJ1-5; CDR3nt: TGTGCCACCGCCCCGGATGCAGGGCGCAATCAGCCCCAGCATTTT; CDR3aa: CATAPDAGRNQPQHF
v_gene: TRBV6-5; abundance: NA; d_gene: TRBD1; j_gene: TRBJ2-5; CDR3nt: TGTGCCAGCAGTCCGAACAGGGGCGGGCAAGAGACCCAGTACTTC; CDR3aa: CASSPNRGGQETQYF
v_gene: TRBV7-9; abundance: NA; d_gene: TRBD1; j_gene: TRBJ2-7; CDR3nt: TGTGCCACCATTACCGGGACAGGTCCCTACGAGCAGTACTTC; CDR3aa: CATITGTGPYEQYF
v_gene: TRBV5-1; abundance: once; d_gene: TRBD2; j_gene: TRBJ2-5; CDR3nt: TGCGCCAGCAGCTTTACTAGCGGGACGAAACAAGAGACCCAGTACTTC; CDR3aa: CASSFTSGTKQETQYF
v_gene: TRBV5-1; abundance: NA; d_gene: NA; j_gene: TRBJ2-5; CDR3nt: TGCGCCAGCAGCTCGCGGGATGGTTGGGAGACCCAGTACTTC; CDR3aa: CASSSRDGWETQYF